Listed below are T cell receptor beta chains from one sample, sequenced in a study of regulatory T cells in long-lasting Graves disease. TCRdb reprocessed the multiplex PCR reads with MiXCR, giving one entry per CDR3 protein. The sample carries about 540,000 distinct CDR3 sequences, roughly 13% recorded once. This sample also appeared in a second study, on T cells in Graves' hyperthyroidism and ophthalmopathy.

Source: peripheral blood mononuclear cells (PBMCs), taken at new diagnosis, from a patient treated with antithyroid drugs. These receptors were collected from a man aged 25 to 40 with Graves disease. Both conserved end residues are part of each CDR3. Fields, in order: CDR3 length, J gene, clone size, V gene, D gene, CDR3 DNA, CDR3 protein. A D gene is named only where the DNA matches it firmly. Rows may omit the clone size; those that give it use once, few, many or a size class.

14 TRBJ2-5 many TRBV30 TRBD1 TGTGCCTTCGCCAAGGGGGCTTCTCAAGAGACCCAGTACTTC CAFAKGASQETQYF
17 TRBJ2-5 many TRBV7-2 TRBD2 TGTGCCAGCAGCTTAGTACCCACTAGCGGGAGTGGAGAGACCCAGTACTTC CASSLVPTSGSGETQYF
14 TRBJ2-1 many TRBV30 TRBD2 TGTGCCTGGTCCTCGGGAGGGGCTGGAAATGAGCAGTTCTTC CAWSSGGAGNEQFF
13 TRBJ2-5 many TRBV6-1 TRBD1 TGTGCCAGCAGACAGGGGTTAGGGGAGACCCAGTACTTC CASRQGLGETQYF
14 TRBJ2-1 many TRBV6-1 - TGTGCCAGCAGCCCCGACTCCGCCGACAATGAGCAGTTCTTC CASSPDSADNEQFF
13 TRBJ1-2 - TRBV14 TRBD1 TGTGCCAGCTTTGCCGGGACAGGGGCTCGTGCCCACTTC CASFAGTGARAHF
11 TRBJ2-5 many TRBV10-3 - TGTGCCGTTAGCAGTTCGGAGACCCAGTACTTC CAVSSSETQYF
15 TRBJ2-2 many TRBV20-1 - TGCAGTGCTAGTGTGCCAGGGAGGAACACCGGGGAGCTGTTTTTT CSASVPGRNTGELFF
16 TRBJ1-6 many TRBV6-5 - TGTGCCAGCAGTTACCTCTGGGACGAAAATAATTCACCCCTCCACTTT CASSYLWDENNSPLHF
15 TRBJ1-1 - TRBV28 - TGTGCCAGCAGTTTATGGCAGGCAAGAGCCACTGAAGCTTTCTTT CASSLWQARATEAFF
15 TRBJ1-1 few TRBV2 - TGTGCCAGCAGCTTAGGGGACATCCCCGCCACTGAAGCTTTCTTT CASSLGDIPATEAFF
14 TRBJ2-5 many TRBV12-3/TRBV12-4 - TGTGCCAGCAGTTGGGGCGGCTACCAAGAGACCCAGTACTTC CASSWGGYQETQYF
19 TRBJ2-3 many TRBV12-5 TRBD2 TGTGCTAGTGGTTTGACCCCGGGACTAGCGGGAGGGAACACAGATACGCAGTATTTT CASGLTPGLAGGNTDTQYF
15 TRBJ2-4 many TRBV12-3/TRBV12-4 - TGTGCCAGCAGTTTAGGGCGGGGTGACAAAAACATTCAGTACTTC CASSLGRGDKNIQYF
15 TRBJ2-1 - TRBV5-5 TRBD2 TGTGCCAGCAGCTTAAGGGTAGCGGGCCGCAATGAGCAGTTCTTC CASSLRVAGRNEQFF
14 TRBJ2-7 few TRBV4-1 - TGCGCCAGCAGCCAGCCTCTAGTCGGCTACGAGCAGTACTTC CASSQPLVGYEQYF
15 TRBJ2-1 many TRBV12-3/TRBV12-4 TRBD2 TGTGCCAGCAGTTTAGGGCTAGCGGGAATCGATGAGCAGTTCTTC CASSLGLAGIDEQFF
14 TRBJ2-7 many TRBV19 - TGTGCCAGTAGTATGGAGGCGGGTTACTACGAGCAGTACTTC CASSMEAGYYEQYF
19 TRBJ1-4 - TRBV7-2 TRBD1 TGTGCCAGCAGCAAGGCCGGGACAGGTTGGACTGCAACTAATGAAAAACTGTTTTTT CASSKAGTGWTATNEKLFF
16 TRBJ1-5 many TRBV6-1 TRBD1 TGTGCCAGCAGCCATTCGACAGGGGGTCGGAATCAGCCCCAGCATTTT CASSHSTGGRNQPQHF
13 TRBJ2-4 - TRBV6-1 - TGTGCCAGCAGTGAAGGGTCCGCCAGCTTTCAGTACTTC CASSEGSASFQYF
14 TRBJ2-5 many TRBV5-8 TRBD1 TGTGCCAGCAGCTTCTCAGGGGGCGCAGAGACCCAGTACTTC CASSFSGGAETQYF
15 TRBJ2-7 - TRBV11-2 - TGTGCCAGCAGCCAAACGGGACTCTACTCCTACGAGCAGTACTTC CASSQTGLYSYEQYF
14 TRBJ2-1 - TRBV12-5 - TGTGCTAGTGGTCTTATCCCGATCTACAATGAGCAGTTCTTC CASGLIPIYNEQFF
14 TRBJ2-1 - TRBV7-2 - TGTGCCAGCAGCTCCCAGCGGTTCTACAATGAGCAGTTCTTC CASSSQRFYNEQFF
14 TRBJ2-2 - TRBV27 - TGTGCCAGCACTACGGGGGTTGGGACCGGGGAGCTGTTTTTT CASTTGVGTGELFF
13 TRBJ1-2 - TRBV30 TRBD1 TGTGCCTGTGAGGGGGCGATGGGCTATGGCTACACCTTC CACEGAMGYGYTF
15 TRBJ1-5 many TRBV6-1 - TGTGCCAGCATCCCCGGGGGGGTGAGCAATCAGCCCCAGCATTTT CASIPGGVSNQPQHF
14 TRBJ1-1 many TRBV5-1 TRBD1 TGCGCCAGCAGCCCGTGGGACAGGGGAACTGAAGCTTTCTTT CASSPWDRGTEAFF
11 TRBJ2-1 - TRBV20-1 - TGCAGTGGGGGGGTGGGTAATGAGCAGTTCTTC CSGGVGNEQFF
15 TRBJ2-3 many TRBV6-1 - TGTGCCAGCAGACAGGACCAGACTAGCACAGATACGCAGTATTTT CASRQDQTSTDTQYF
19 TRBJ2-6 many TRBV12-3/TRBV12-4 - TGTGCCAGCAGTGGGCACCAGGGGGGCCGAGGGGCTGGGGCCAACGTCCTGACTTTC CASSGHQGGRGAGANVLTF
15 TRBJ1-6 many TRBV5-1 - TGCGCCAGCAGCTCGGACGGTCTGGGGAATTCACCCCTCCACTTT CASSSDGLGNSPLHF
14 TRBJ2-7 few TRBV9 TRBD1 TGTGCCAGCAGCGTGACAGGGGGGTCCTACGAGCAGTACTTC CASSVTGGSYEQYF
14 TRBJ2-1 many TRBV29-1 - TGCAGCGCTCGTTTAGGTGGACCCTACAATGAGCAGTTCTTC CSARLGGPYNEQFF